This entry lists 20 T cell receptor beta chains sequenced from one sample in a study of low-dose radiotherapy and immunotherapy resistance in tumors. Alpha- and beta-chain coverage of first-strand cDNA came from TRAV- and TRBV-specific primers. The TCRs were subjected to amplification over approximately 20 PCR cycles employing a constant-region primer in conjunction with a V-primer adapter. TCRdb re-derived calls from the reads in MiXCR, one entry per CDR3 protein. Of approximately 6,300 distinct CDR3 sequences in the sample, 55% to 75% are singletons; the top ten hold roughly 12%. These TCRs come from a human donor with advanced metastatic prostate, ovarian, gallbladder or colorectal cancer (not recorded which). This table probably holds off-target reads from a library built for another chain.

The chain combines TRBV28 with TRBJ2-3; TRBD1 aligns across 8 bases. The V and J ends lost 10 bases and 3 bases, in that order; junction bases with no gene match: 6. Looked up from germline, CDR1 is MDHEN and CDR2 is SYDVKM. The CDR3 extends over 13 amino acids. DNA of the CDR3: TGTGCCACCTCAACAGGGGGTACAGATACGCAGTATTTT. Its protein is CATSTGGTDTQYF.

This chain connects TRBV13 to TRBJ2-1; D not certain. There are 13 residues in the CDR3. V lost 6 bases and J lost 8, with 14 bases in between. Germline V gene lookup returns CDR1 PRHDT and CDR2 FYEKMQ (reference sequence). The CDR3 DNA sequence: TGTGCCAGCAGGGGGATTAAGGGTTATGAGCAGTTCTTC. The encoded protein is CASRGIKGYEQFF.

The rearrangement joins TRBV15 to TRBJ1-2; D not resolved. The length of the CDR3 is 15 residues. The germline CDR1 and CDR2 sequences are LNHNV and YYDKDF (reference sequence). Trimming took off 0 bases at V and 8 bases at J, with 16 bases between the two ends. CDR3 sequence reads: CATSRDRGIYVGYTF. Here the CDR3 DNA reads TGTGCCACCAGCAGAGATCGGGGAATCTATGTGGGCTACACCTTC.

The table lists this clonotype with a few counts. CDR3 sequence (DNA): TGTGCCAGTAGTAACCGAGGTAGGGACCTCACAGATACGCAGTATTTT. It is translated as CASSNRGRDLTDTQYF. The rearrangement joins TRBV19 to TRBJ2-3; D may match TRBD1 or TRBD2 (5 bases each). From germline, CDR1 is LNHDA and CDR2 SQIVND (reference sequence). CDR3 length equals 16 residues. V was shortened by 4 bases and J by 2 bases, with 16 bases between the two germline ends.

This clonotype has just a few counts. The chain uses TRBV11-2 and TRBJ2-7; D gene unclear. Germline V CDR1 and CDR2: SGHAT, FQNNGV. V was clipped by 5 bases and J by 3 bases, with 14 bases between them. The CDR3 contains 14 residues. Here the CDR3 reads CASSPRVTRYEQYF. The CDR3 DNA sequence: TGTGCCAGCAGCCCCCGGGTGACCCGCTACGAGCAGTACTTC. The whole variable domain, filled in from reference TRBV11-2 and TRBJ2-7, reads EAGVAQSPRYKIIEKRQSVAFWCNPISGHATLYWYQQILGQGPKLLIQFQNNGVVDDSQLPKDRFSAERLKGVDSTLKIQPAKLEDSAVYLCASSPRVTRYEQYFGPGTRLTVT.

This clonotype is termed medium-sized. The genes are TRBV28 and TRBJ2-1; 15 nucleotides line up with TRBD2. Germline CDR1 and CDR2: MDHEN and SYDVKM. The CDR3 consists of 20 residues. V lost 6 bases and J lost 9; bases outside the gene matches: 21. The CDR3: CASSLHGTSGRIVGFGEQFF. CDR3 nucleotides: TGTGCCAGCAGCCTTCACGGGACTAGCGGGAGGATTGTCGGGTTCGGTGAGCAGTTCTTC.

This sequence joins TRBV2 and TRBJ2-1; TRBD1 matches at 11 bases. V lost 8 bases and J lost 7; bases outside the gene matches: 10. The CDR3 runs to 15 residues. Germline lookup yields CDR1 SNHLY and CDR2 FYNNEI. The CDR3 DNA reads as TGTGCCAGCGGACAGGGGGCTTCTGGCGGGAATGAGCAGTTCTTC. This codes for CASGQGASGGNEQFF.

This chain uses TRBV2 with TRBJ2-2; 9 positions agree with TRBD2. The CDR3 has 15 amino acids. Germline CDR1 SNHLY, CDR2 FYNNEI. V dropped 6 bases and J dropped 0; count of bases not matched to a gene: 2. CDR3 region: CASRVAGANTGELFF. The DNA for the CDR3 is TGTGCCAGCAGGGTAGCGGGGGCGAACACCGGGGAGCTGTTTTTT.

As concerns this clonotype: The junction departs from germline at one end; a sequencing error may be responsible. CDR3 residues: CAMREVNTNAGKSTF. The CDR3 DNA reads TGTGCAATGAGAGAGGTTAACACCAATGCAGGCAAATCAACCTTT. The V and J genes are TRBV13 and TRBJ1-6; D uncertain. This CDR3 is 15 amino acids long. Germline V gene data show CDR1 as PRHDT and CDR2 as FYEKMQ (reference sequence).

The CDR3 region has the DNA TGTGCCAGCAGCTTATATAACGGGGGGGAGTCCGAAGCTTTCTTT. Amino acids: CASSLYNGGESEAFF. The chain combines TRBV7-8 with TRBJ1-1; possible D gene TRBD1, 5 bases. Trimming left V 2 bases short and J 8 bases short, with 18 bases between. Germline V gene sequence: CDR1 SGHVS, CDR2 FQNEAQ. The CDR3 spans 15 residues.

The V and J genes are TRBV11-2 and TRBJ2-7; 10 bases map to TRBD1. Germline CDR1 reads SGHAT; CDR2 reads FQNNGV. The V segment lost 2 bases and the J segment 7 bases; nucleotides outside the gene matches: 14. CDR3 length: 17 residues. CDR3 DNA: TGTGCCAGCAGCTTAAATTTGCCGGGACAGGGGAAAGGGGAGCAGTACTTC. Amino acid sequence: CASSLNLPGQGKGEQYF.

The rearrangement links TRBV4-1 to TRBJ2-1, with 8 positions matching TRBD2. From germline, CDR1 is MGHRA and CDR2 YSYEKL. CDR3 size: 14 residues. The junction had 3 bases not matched to a gene; V was cut back by 0 bases and J by 8 bases. The CDR3 bases are TGCGCCAGCAGCCAAGATGACGGGGGGGATGAGCAGTTCTTC. Translation gives CASSQDDGGDEQFF.

This clonotype was found a few times. The V and J genes are TRBV9 and TRBJ1-1; D remains ambiguous. V lost 0 bases to trimming and J lost 3 bases, with 3 bases between them. CDR3 size: 12 residues. The V gene's germline CDR1 is SGDLS and CDR2 YYNGEE. The CDR3 region is CASSVGDTEAFF. The CDR3 nucleotides are TGTGCCAGCAGCGTAGGGGACACTGAAGCTTTCTTT.

This chain joins TRBV11-2 and TRBJ2-7, with TRBD2 matching 8 bases. The CDR3 spans 15 residues. Germline assignment: CDR1 SGHAT and CDR2 FQNNGV. Trimming took 5 bases from V and 3 from J; bases not matched to a gene: 9. CDR3 loop: CASSLPGGTLYEQYF. The CDR3 DNA reads as TGTGCCAGCAGCCTTCCGGGAGGGACCCTCTACGAGCAGTACTTC.

In regard to this clonotype: The junction departs from germline at one end; a sequencing error may be responsible. The chain is built from TRBV28 and TRBJ2-3; D is possibly TRBD1 (5 bases). The CDR3 consists of 15 residues. Germline V CDR1 and CDR2: MDHEN, SYDVKM. The CDR3 DNA is TGTGCCAGCAGTCTATGGAGTATTACAGGAGATACGCAGTATTTT. Translated: CASSLWSITGDTQYF.

This clonotype came up a few times. The rearrangement uses TRBV18 and TRBJ1-3, with D perhaps matching TRBD1 (6 bases). V dropped 6 bases and J dropped 4 bases, with 16 bases sitting between them. The CDR3 loop spans 15 amino acids. The V gene's germline CDR1 is KGHSH and CDR2 LQKENI. CDR3 amino acids: CASSQTGLRGNTIYF. CDR3 DNA: TGTGCCAGCTCTCAGACAGGACTACGAGGAAACACCATATATTTT.

The chain has TRBV28 and TRBJ1-2, with a weak D call TRBD1 (6 bases). The CDR3 spans 18 residues. CDR1 is MDHEN, CDR2 SYDVKM, per germline. V was shortened by 1 base and J by 0 bases, with 18 bases between the two germline ends. The CDR3 protein is CASSLSPAGEFPNYGYTF. The CDR3 DNA sequence: TGTGCCAGCAGTTTATCCCCGGCAGGGGAGTTCCCTAACTATGGCTACACCTTC.

CDR3 coding DNA: TGCGCCAGCAGCACAGGACTAGCGGCGCTTTTGGACTACGAGCAGTACTTC. Translated, it gives CASSTGLAALLDYEQYF. The rearrangement links TRBV5-1 to TRBJ2-7; 10 bases are shared with TRBD2. V dropped 4 bases and J dropped 3; count of bases not matched to a gene: 13. This CDR3 is built from 17 residues. The germline CDR1 and CDR2 sequences are SGHRS and YFSETQ.

V gene TRBV7-2 combines with J gene TRBJ1-4; the D gene is possibly TRBD1 (6 bases). Germline CDR1 SGHTA, CDR2 FQGNSA. Trimming took 3 bases from V and 8 from J, leaving 13 bases between them. The CDR3 consists of 14 residues. This CDR3 is CASSLGGLREKLFF. Here the CDR3 DNA reads TGTGCCAGCAGCTTGGGGGGCCTAAGGGAAAAACTGTTTTTT.

This clonotype was picked up one time. This chain joins TRBV5-1 and TRBJ2-7, with TRBD1 identical over 7 bases. The CDR3 covers 15 residues. Germline V gene data show CDR1 as SGHRS and CDR2 as YFSETQ. The trim removed 0 bases at V and 3 bases at J, leaving 6 bases unmatched. The CDR3 loop reads CASSLEEAGGYEQYF. The CDR3 DNA follows: TGCGCCAGCAGCTTGGAAGAAGCAGGGGGCTACGAGCAGTACTTC.